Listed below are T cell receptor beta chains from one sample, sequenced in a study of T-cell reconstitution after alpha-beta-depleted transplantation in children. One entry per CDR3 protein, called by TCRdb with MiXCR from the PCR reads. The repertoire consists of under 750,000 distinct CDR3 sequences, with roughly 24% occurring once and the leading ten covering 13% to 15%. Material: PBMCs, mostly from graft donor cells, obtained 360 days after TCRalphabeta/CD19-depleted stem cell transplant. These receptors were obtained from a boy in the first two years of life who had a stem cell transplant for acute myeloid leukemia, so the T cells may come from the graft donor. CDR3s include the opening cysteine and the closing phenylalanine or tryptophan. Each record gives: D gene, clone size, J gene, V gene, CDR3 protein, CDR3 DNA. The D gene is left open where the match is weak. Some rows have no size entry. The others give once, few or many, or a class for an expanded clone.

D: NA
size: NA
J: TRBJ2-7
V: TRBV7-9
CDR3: CASTRGGVYEQYF
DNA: TGTGCCAGCACCCGAGGGGGGGTTTACGAGCAGTACTTC

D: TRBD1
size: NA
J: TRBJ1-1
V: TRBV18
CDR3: CASSQGDRTEAFF
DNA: TGTGCCAGCTCTCAGGGGGACAGAACTGAAGCTTTCTTT

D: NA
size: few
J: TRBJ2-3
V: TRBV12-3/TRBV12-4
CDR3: CASSFGSRDTQYF
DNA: TGTGCCAGCAGTTTTGGTTCTCGGGATACGCAGTATTTT

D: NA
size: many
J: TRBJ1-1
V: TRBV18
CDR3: CASSPQGSTEAFF
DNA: TGTGCCAGCTCACCCCAGGGAAGCACTGAAGCTTTCTTT

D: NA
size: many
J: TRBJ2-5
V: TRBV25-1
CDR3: CASSEFDLGPLSLETQYF
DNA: TGTGCCAGCAGTGAATTTGACCTAGGGCCCTTATCTTTAGAGACCCAGTACTTC

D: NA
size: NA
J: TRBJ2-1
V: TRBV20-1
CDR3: CSARYARFPGNEQFF
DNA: TGCAGTGCTAGATATGCCCGGTTCCCCGGGAATGAGCAGTTCTTC

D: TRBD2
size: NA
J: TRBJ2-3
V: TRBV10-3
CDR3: CAISPTLAGASQDTQYF
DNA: TGTGCCATCAGTCCCACCTTAGCGGGGGCCTCCCAAGATACGCAGTATTTT

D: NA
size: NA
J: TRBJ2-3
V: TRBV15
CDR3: CATSSRKGDTQYF
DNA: TGTGCCACCAGCAGTCGAAAGGGAGATACGCAGTATTTT

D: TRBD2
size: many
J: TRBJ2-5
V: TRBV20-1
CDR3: CSAQLAGKETQYF
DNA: TGCAGTGCGCAACTAGCGGGGAAAGAGACCCAGTACTTC

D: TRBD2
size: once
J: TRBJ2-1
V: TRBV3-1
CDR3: CASCLARPSGGPYNEQFF
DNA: TGTGCCAGCTGTTTAGCGAGGCCTAGCGGGGGACCCTACAATGAGCAGTTCTTC

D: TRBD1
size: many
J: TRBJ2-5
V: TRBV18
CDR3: CASSPGQNQETQYF
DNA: TGTGCCAGCTCCCCGGGACAGAACCAAGAGACCCAGTACTTC

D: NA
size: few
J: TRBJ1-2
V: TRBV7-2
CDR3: CASSLPKRTPYGYTF
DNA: TGTGCCAGCAGCTTGCCGAAGCGGACACCCTATGGCTACACCTTC

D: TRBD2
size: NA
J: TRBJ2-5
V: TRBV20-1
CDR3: CCARDNLAGGETQYF
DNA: TGCTGTGCTAGAGATAACCTAGCGGGGGGTGAGACCCAGTACTTC

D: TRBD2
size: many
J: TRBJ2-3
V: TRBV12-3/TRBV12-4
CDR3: CASNSAGVGDTQYF
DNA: TGTGCCAGCAATTCCGCGGGGGTAGGAGATACGCAGTATTTT

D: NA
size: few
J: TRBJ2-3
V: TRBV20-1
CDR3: CSARWLDDTDTQYF
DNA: TGCAGTGCTAGATGGCTAGACGACACAGATACGCAGTATTTT

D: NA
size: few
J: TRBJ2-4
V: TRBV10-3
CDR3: CAISGTGELGPKNIQYF
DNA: TGTGCCATCAGTGGAACGGGGGAGTTGGGACCCAAAAACATTCAGTACTTC

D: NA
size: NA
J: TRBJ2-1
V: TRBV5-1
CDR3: CASSLGSHNEQFF
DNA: TGCGCCAGCAGCTTGGGGTCTCACAATGAGCAGTTCTTC

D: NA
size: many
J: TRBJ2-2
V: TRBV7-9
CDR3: CASSTDRAANTGELFF
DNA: TGTGCCAGCAGCACAGATAGGGCCGCGAACACCGGGGAGCTGTTTTTT

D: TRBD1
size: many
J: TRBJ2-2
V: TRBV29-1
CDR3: CSVGLRQGFTGELFF
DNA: TGCAGCGTTGGTCTCCGACAGGGGTTCACCGGGGAGCTGTTTTTT

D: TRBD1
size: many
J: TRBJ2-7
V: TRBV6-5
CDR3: CASSRDRSYEQYF
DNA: TGTGCCAGCAGTCGGGACAGGTCCTACGAGCAGTACTTC

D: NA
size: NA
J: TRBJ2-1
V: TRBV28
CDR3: CASSFFRTGEQFF
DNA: TGTGCCAGCAGTTTCTTCCGGACGGGGGAGCAGTTCTTC

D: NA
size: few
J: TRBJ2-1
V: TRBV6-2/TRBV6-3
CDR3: CASSYLQLPKGNNEQFF
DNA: TGTGCCAGCAGCTATCTTCAACTTCCCAAAGGAAACAATGAGCAGTTCTTC

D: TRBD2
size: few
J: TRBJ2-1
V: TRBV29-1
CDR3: CSVGGTSGVNEQFF
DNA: TGCAGCGTTGGGGGGACTAGCGGGGTCAATGAGCAGTTCTTC

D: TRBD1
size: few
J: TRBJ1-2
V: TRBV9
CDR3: CASSPRTGHYGYTF
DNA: TGTGCCAGCAGCCCTCGGACAGGGCACTATGGCTACACCTTC

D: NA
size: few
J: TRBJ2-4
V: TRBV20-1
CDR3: CSARRVKTGGRDIQYF
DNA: TGCAGTGCTAGAAGGGTCAAGACAGGAGGGAGGGACATTCAGTACTTC

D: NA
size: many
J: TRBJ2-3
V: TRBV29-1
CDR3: CSVRPLALSTDTQYF
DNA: TGCAGCGTTCGACCTCTAGCGCTCAGCACAGATACGCAGTATTTT

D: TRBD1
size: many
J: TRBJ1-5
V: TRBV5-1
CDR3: CASSPTTGLLNQPQHF
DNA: TGCGCCAGCAGCCCGACGACAGGGCTCCTCAATCAGCCCCAGCATTTT

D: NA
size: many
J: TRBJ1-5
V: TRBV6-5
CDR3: CASSRRGPSNQPQHF
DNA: TGTGCCAGCAGTCGACGGGGACCCAGCAATCAGCCCCAGCATTTT

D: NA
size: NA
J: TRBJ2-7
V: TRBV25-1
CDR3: CASSDKVRTYEQYF
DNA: TGTGCCAGCAGTGACAAAGTGAGAACCTACGAGCAGTACTTC

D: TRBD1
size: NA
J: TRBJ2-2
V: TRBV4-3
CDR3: CASSQAAGGDSGELFF
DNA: TGCGCCAGCAGCCAAGCGGCAGGGGGCGATTCCGGGGAGCTGTTTTTT

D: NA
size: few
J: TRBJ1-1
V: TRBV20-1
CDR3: CKAGEANTEAFF
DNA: TGTAAAGCGGGCGAAGCGAACACTGAAGCTTTCTTT

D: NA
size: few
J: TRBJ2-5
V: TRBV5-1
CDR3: CASSDRLGGQTETQYF
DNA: TGCGCCAGCAGCGACCGTTTGGGGGGGCAGACGGAGACCCAGTACTTC

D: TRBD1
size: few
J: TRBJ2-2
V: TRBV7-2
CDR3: CASSSWTGADTGELFF
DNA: TGTGCCAGCAGCTCCTGGACAGGGGCTGACACCGGGGAGCTGTTTTTT

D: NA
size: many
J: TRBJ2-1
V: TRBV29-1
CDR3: CSVDGVRNEQFF
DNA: TGCAGCGTTGACGGGGTTCGCAATGAGCAGTTCTTC

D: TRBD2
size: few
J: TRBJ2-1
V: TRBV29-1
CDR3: CSVGGLAGLNEQFF
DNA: TGCAGCGTTGGAGGACTAGCGGGGTTAAATGAGCAGTTCTTC

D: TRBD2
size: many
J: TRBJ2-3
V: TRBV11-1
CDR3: CASSLVVGTSESTDTQYF
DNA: TGTGCCAGCAGCTTGGTTGTCGGGACTAGCGAAAGCACAGATACGCAGTATTTT

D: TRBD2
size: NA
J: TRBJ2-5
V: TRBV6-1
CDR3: CASIGLAGEETQYF
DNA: TGTGCCAGCATCGGACTAGCGGGAGAAGAGACCCAGTACTTC

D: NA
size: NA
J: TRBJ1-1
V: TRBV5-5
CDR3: CASSLATGRLEAFF
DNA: TGTGCCAGCAGCTTGGCCACAGGACGGCTTGAAGCTTTCTTT

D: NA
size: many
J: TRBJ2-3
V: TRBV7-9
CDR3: CASSLAISGSSTDTQYF
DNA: TGTGCCAGCAGCTTAGCAATCTCGGGTTCTAGCACAGATACGCAGTATTTT

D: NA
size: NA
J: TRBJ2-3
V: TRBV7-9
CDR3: CASSLDYTQYF
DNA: TGTGCCAGCAGCCTCGATTATACGCAGTATTTT

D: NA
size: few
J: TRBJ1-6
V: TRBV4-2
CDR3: CASRQEELLNNSPLHF
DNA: TGTGCCAGCAGACAAGAGGAGCTACTTAATAATTCACCCCTCCACTTT

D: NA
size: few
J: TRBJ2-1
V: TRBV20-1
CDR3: CSAREGGSNAYNEQFF
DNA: TGCAGTGCTAGAGAGGGCGGATCTAATGCCTACAATGAGCAGTTCTTC

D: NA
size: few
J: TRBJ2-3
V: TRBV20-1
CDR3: CSARNGGDPRYTDTQYF
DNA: TGCAGTGCCCGGAATGGCGGGGACCCAAGATACACAGATACGCAGTATTTT

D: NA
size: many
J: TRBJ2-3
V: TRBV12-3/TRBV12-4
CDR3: CASSFLGPPSAGEKYTQYF
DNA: TGTGCCAGCAGTTTTCTCGGGCCCCCGTCGGCAGGGGAAAAATATACGCAGTATTTT

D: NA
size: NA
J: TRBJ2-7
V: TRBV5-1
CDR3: CASSLDLGGYEQYF
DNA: TGCGCCAGCAGCTTGGATCTGGGGGGATACGAGCAGTACTTC

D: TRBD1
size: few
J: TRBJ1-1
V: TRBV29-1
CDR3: CSAPETGTNMNTEAFF
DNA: TGCAGCGCCCCTGAGACAGGGACTAATATGAACACTGAAGCTTTCTTT

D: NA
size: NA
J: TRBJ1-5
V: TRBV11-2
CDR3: CASSRAPGINQPQHF
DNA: TGTGCCAGCAGCCGGGCCCCGGGGATTAATCAGCCCCAGCATTTT

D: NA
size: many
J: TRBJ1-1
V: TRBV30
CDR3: CAWSVGKNTEAFF
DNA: TGTGCCTGGAGTGTCGGAAAGAACACTGAAGCTTTCTTT

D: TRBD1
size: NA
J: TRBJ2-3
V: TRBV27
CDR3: CASLPGQGVDTQYF
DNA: TGTGCCAGCCTTCCGGGACAGGGTGTAGATACGCAGTATTTT

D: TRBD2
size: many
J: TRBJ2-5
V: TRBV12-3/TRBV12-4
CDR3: CASSSPAPLAEETQYF
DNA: TGTGCCAGCAGTTCTCCCGCCCCACTAGCGGAAGAGACCCAGTACTTC

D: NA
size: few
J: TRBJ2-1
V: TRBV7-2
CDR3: CASSPPRTALYNEQFF
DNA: TGTGCCAGCAGCCCCCCGCGGACAGCACTCTACAATGAGCAGTTCTTC